This T cell receptor (beta chain) was identified during a study of Ad26.COV2.S vaccination and SARS-CoV-2 variants. Stated treatment: 19 received Ad26.COV2.S at low or high dose, single or two shots; roughly five received placebo; per-sample allocation not given. Each sample was drawn 63 days after the first injection (of vaccine or placebo). SARS-CoV-2 spike from the Wuhan strain was encoded by the vaccine, an Ad26 vector. General study findings and limits: Reported post-vaccination CD8+ and CD4+ T cell responses to spike showed substantial breadth.

Assay: immunoSEQ multiplex PCR; the TCRdb copy retains only in-frame clones and omits some. The sample holds hundreds of thousands of clones; approximately 86% are singletons and the top ten take about 10%. Note on this clone: As yet, its antigen is unknown.

The junction had 4 bases not matched to a gene; V was cut back by 3 bases and J by 3 bases. The V gene's germline CDR1 is LNHDA and CDR2 SQIVND (reference sequence). This CDR3 region has 14 residues. The sample was peripheral blood, taken in a trial of Ad26.COV2.S vaccine versus placebo. The receptor's source is a person between 18 and 65 years old who received the Ad26.COV2.S COVID-19 vaccine or a placebo. The chain joins TRBV19 to TRBJ2-7; TRBD2 agrees at 8 bases. CDR3 region: CASSMTSANYEQYF. CDR3 in DNA: TGTGCCAGTAGTATGACTAGCGCCAACTACGAGCAGTACTTC.